The T cell receptor (beta chain) described here comes from a study of T cells in Graves' hyperthyroidism and ophthalmopathy (dated by TCRdb to about 2019). Concerning the study at large: Peripheral blood samples were taken at initial diagnosis, before any treatment was given. A discovery cohort of about a hundred patients, roughly 45 with Graves' ophthalmopathy and more than 55 with stable Graves' hyperthyroidism, was used to find distinguishing TCR V-J signatures. Prospective prediction of ophthalmopathy was tested in an independent validation cohort of 18 to 20 hyperthyroidism patients and 15 to 17 patients who later progressed to ophthalmopathy. For training and testing, the 110 or so patients in the discovery cohort were randomly divided in a 7:3 ratio. Thyroid tissue and blood T-cell repertoires from over 5 Graves' hyperthyroidism patients were also compared in the study. Following sampling, methimazole starting at 30 mg daily was given to hyperthyroidism patients, and high-dose intravenous methylprednisolone was given to ophthalmopathy patients. The paper reports TCR Vbeta CDR3 sequencing of roughly 140 peripheral blood samples: some 41 ophthalmopathy, under 80 hyperthyroidism and around 17 progressor patients. The study at large found these results: Most expanded thyroid clonotypes (frequency above 0.001) were also found in blood, which suggests that blood repertoires may mirror thyroid immune responses. No statistical method was used to set the sample size in advance, and investigators knew the group allocation. In validation, the model predicted progression to ophthalmopathy with 60% to 71% sensitivity and roughly 72% specificity, a median of 6.5 months before onset. In cross-validation, a model built on a 13 V-J signature told ophthalmopathy apart from stable hyperthyroidism with 85% to 90% sensitivity and roughly 82% specificity, and in testing the same model reached 80%/75%.

Inclusive of the bounding cysteine and phenylalanine, the CDR3 is 10 residues long. The retained sequence is limited to the CDR3, 30 bases, with the frame set at the first base. CDR1 and CDR2 are read off the germline V gene (reference sequence) as DFQATT and SNEGSKA. This clonotype has ten or more counts. It lacks a known antigen. No base quality values were provided; no much bigger clone lies one nucleotide off. Hyperthyroidism patients were aged 18 to 65 years and newly diagnosed, with disease duration of less than 2 months. The study excluded patients with uncontrolled infections, other autoimmune diseases, pregnancy or lactation. Diagnoses were based on clinical symptoms, serum thyroxine and TRAb, thyroid ultrasound and orbital computed tomography. Blood from progressor patients was drawn when they were first diagnosed with hyperthyroidism, before any ophthalmopathy symptoms appeared. PBMCs were isolated from about 9 ml of fresh peripheral blood by Ficoll-Paque density gradient centrifugation. Progressor patients were initially diagnosed with Graves' hyperthyroidism and developed ophthalmopathy during follow-up. Trizol reagent was used to extract total RNA, and RNA quality was then checked on an Agilent 2100 Bioanalyzer.

The TCR beta CDR3 regions were amplified from the RNA transcripts. The TCR CDR3 was subjected to a first round of RT-PCR using the HTBI primer set and the Qiagen OneStep RT-PCR kit. The libraries were constructed in a second round of multiplex PCR and then size-selected and purified. Libraries were sequenced paired-end with 100 bp reads on an Illumina HiSeq2000. As for the authors' bioinformatics: SOAPnuke was used to process the raw data, throwing out any read that contained adapters or uncalled bases, had a mean Phred below 15, or lacked an exact constant-primer or identifier match. High-quality paired reads were merged using COPE v1.2.5, and each unique nucleotide sequence was defined as a clonotype. MiTCR v1.1 was used to align the clonotypes against IMGT TRBV, TRBD and TRBJ reference segments. The analysis included only V-J combinations with a frequency above 0.0001, which together covered roughly 99% of the repertoires. A TCS score was defined as the ratio between F50 (clonal expansion) and ExV (chaos), using BLOSUM62-based TCRdist between CDR3 peptides within each V-J. Welch's t-statistics and random forest reduced around 550 V-J features to 10 to 15, which were used in a naive Bayes classifier (R e1071). TCRdb handled the public reads itself, with Q25 trimming in fastp and clone calling in MiXCR, and kept productive beta chains. CDR3 protein duplicates are merged, each entry listing the most common genes and DNA. TCRdb, rather than the study authors, made the V and J calls. This sample lists some 600,000 distinct CDR3 sequences; about 15% were detected once. The ten largest clones add up to more than 4.5% of the sample.

The chain uses TRBV20-1 and TRBJ1-1; TRBD1 lines up with 7 middle nucleotides. The material sequenced was blood. This clonotype originated in a woman aged 30 to 39 with Graves' hyperthyroidism that later progressed to Graves' ophthalmopathy. The DNA reads as follows: TGCAACGCCCCGGGACAGAGAGCTTTCTTT. Protein translation: CNAPGQRAFF.